The 25 T cell receptor beta chains reported below all come from one sample, sequenced in a study of neurological immune-mediated disorders. A single record per CDR3 protein comes from TCRdb applying MiXCR to the 5' RACE reads. The sample carries 45,000 to 60,000 distinct CDR3 sequences, about 3.5% recorded once. Sequences were obtained from PBMCs. Every receptor here comes from a man aged 25 to 40 with multiple sclerosis.

This clonotype occurred many times. The chain joins TRBV7-9 to TRBJ2-2, with D unresolved. CDR1 is SEHNR, CDR2 FQNEAQ, per germline (reference sequence). The V gene lost 5 bases and the J gene lost 7 bases, with 5 bases spanning the gap. The CDR3 has 11 amino acids. The CDR3 reads CASSPSGELFF. Written as DNA, the CDR3 is TGTGCCAGCAGCCCCAGCGGGGAGCTGTTTTTT.

This clonotype appeared many times. The rearrangement joins TRBV20-1 to TRBJ1-2; a possible D gene is TRBD1 (6 bases). The CDR3 has 12 residues. The germline V and J ends were trimmed by 0 bases and 7 bases, with 9 bases remaining between them. In germline, CDR1 is DFQATT, CDR2 SNEGSKA (reference sequence). This chain's CDR3 is CSARDRGFGYTF. Written as DNA, the CDR3 is TGCAGTGCTAGAGACAGGGGATTTGGCTACACCTTC.

This clonotype was recorded many times. V usage is TRBV11-3 and J usage is TRBJ2-5; D is uncertain. Germline V gene sequence: CDR1 SGHNT, CDR2 YENEEA. CDR3 length: 16 amino acids. Trimming removed 2 bases from V and 2 bases from J, with 15 bases in between. CDR3 coding DNA: TGTGCCAGCAGCTTAAGGCCGGTCCTAGGGCAAGAGACCCAGTACTTC. Translating it yields CASSLRPVLGQETQYF.

There are many counts of this clonotype. The V gene is TRBV27, the J gene TRBJ2-1, with TRBD1 matching 12 bases. The germline gives CDR1 MNHEY, CDR2 SMNVEV (reference sequence). V shed 3 bases and J 6 bases; nucleotides not matched to a gene: 3. The length of the CDR3 is 15 residues. The CDR3 sequence: CASSLGTGGRNEQFF. The CDR3 nucleotides read TGTGCCAGCAGTTTGGGGACAGGGGGCCGCAATGAGCAGTTCTTC.

Many counts were recorded for this clonotype. The chain links TRBV20-1 to TRBJ2-1, with D tentatively TRBD2 (6 bases). Between the trimmed V and J ends, which lost 3 bases and 8 bases, there was a span of 14 bases. Germline lookup yields CDR1 DFQATT and CDR2 SNEGSKA (reference sequence). The CDR3 contains 13 residues. The CDR3 loop is CSARGEVFHEQFF. The CDR3 region has the DNA TGCAGTGCTAGGGGGGAGGTATTCCATGAGCAGTTCTTC.

At least ten counts were recorded for this clonotype. This chain uses TRBV28 with TRBJ2-7; D might be TRBD1 or TRBD2, each matching 5 bases. V lost 2 bases and J lost 5, with 16 bases in between. The germline CDR1 and CDR2 sequences are MDHEN and SYDVKM. The CDR3 length is 15 residues. The CDR3 region has the DNA TGTGCCAGCAGTTTAGCCGGGACCCAAGGGGACGAGCAGTACTTC. It codes for CASSLAGTQGDEQYF.

This clonotype was seen ten or more times. V is TRBV7-9 and J is TRBJ2-1; D is ambiguous. The CDR3 spans 16 residues. Germline V lookup: CDR1 SEHNR, CDR2 FQNEAQ (reference sequence). V was trimmed by 5 bases and J by 1 base, leaving 15 bases between them. CDR3 in amino acids: CASSKVGGWSYNEQFF. The DNA of the CDR3 is TGTGCCAGCAGCAAGGTGGGCGGATGGTCCTACAATGAGCAGTTCTTC.

Many counts were recorded for this clonotype. The chain uses TRBV5-8 and TRBJ2-1; D gene ambiguous. Trimming shortened V by 3 bases and J by 6 bases, and 10 bases separated the two germline ends. Germline V gives CDR1 SGHTS, CDR2 YDEGEE. The CDR3 runs 13 residues. As DNA, the CDR3 is TGTGCCAGCAGCTGGGATCTGGGCAATGAGCAGTTCTTC. This codes for CASSWDLGNEQFF.

This clonotype was seen many times. The rearrangement joins TRBV5-1 to TRBJ1-5; D uncertain. Germline values: CDR1 SGHRS, CDR2 YFSETQ. V lost 0 bases to trimming and J lost 6 bases, with 10 bases between them. The length of the CDR3 is 14 residues. CDR3 nucleotide sequence: TGCGCCAGCAGCTTGGAGTGGGGAGGTCAGCCCCAGCATTTT. It is translated as CASSLEWGGQPQHF. Full variable domain (outside the CDR3, taken from reference TRBV5-1 and TRBJ1-5): KAGVTQTPRYLIKTRGQQVTLSCSPISGHRSVSWYQQTPGQGLQFLFEYFSETQRNKGNFPGRFSGRQFSNSRSEMNVSTLELGDSALYLCASSLEWGGQPQHFGDGTRLSIL.

This clonotype came up many times. This rearrangement joins TRBV7-2 to TRBJ2-7; D gene uncertain. V dropped 5 bases and J dropped 5 bases, with 10 bases sitting between them. The CDR3 has 12 residues. In germline, CDR1 is SGHTA, CDR2 FQGNSA. The chain's CDR3 is CASSAQINEQYF. The CDR3 DNA follows: TGTGCCAGCAGCGCACAGATTAACGAGCAGTACTTC.

This clonotype showed up many times. The chain uses TRBV21-1 and TRBJ2-1. TRBV21-1 is labeled a pseudogene. The CDR3 loop spans 18 amino acids. This CDR3 reads CASSKECPNSQGCNEQFF. In DNA form, the CDR3 reads TGTGCCAGCAGCAAAGAATGCCCGAATAGCCAAGGGTGCAATGAGCAGTTCTTC.

This clonotype was seen repeatedly, ten times or more. This sequence joins TRBV5-5 and TRBJ2-7; the D call may be TRBD1 or TRBD2 (5 bases each). V was trimmed by 4 bases and J by 3 bases, leaving 17 bases between them. The germline CDR1 and CDR2 sequences are SGHKS and YYEKEE (reference sequence). This CDR3 region has 15 residues. The CDR3 protein is CASSPGEGMFYEQYF. CDR3 DNA: TGTGCCAGCAGCCCCGGAGAGGGGATGTTCTACGAGCAGTACTTC.

This clonotype occurred many times. The gene calls are TRBV12-3 or TRBV12-4 and TRBJ1-1; D call uncertain. This CDR3 contains 11 residues. The ends were cut back, 6 bases at V and 8 bases at J, with 10 bases in the middle. The CDR3: CASRQKVEAFF. The CDR3 DNA reads TGTGCCAGCAGGCAGAAGGTGGAAGCTTTCTTT.

This clonotype was seen at least ten times. CDR3 nucleotide sequence: TGTGCCAGCAGCCCTCTCACACAGGGGGCAGAGTTCTTC. Translating gives CASSPLTQGAEFF. The rearrangement uses TRBV3-1 and TRBJ2-1; TRBD1 aligns across 9 bases. This CDR3 is 13 amino acids long. Germline loops: CDR1 LGHDT, CDR2 YNNKEL (reference sequence). The junction had 9 bases not matched to a gene; V was cut back by 4 bases and J by 14 bases.

At least ten counts were recorded for this clonotype. The rearrangement joins TRBV5-1 to TRBJ2-1, with 8 bases fitting TRBD2. The CDR3 sequence is 17 residues long. V was clipped by 4 bases and J by 5 bases; unmatched bases: 14. Germline-derived CDR1 and CDR2 are SGHRS and YFSETQ. The CDR3 DNA reads TGCGCCAGCAGCCTCCTTCACGGGGGGGGTAAACACAATGAGCAGTTCTTC. This codes for CASSLLHGGGKHNEQFF.

This clonotype has ten or more counts. The V call is TRBV12-3 or TRBV12-4, the J call TRBJ2-7, with a possible D match to TRBD1 (7 bases). This CDR3 spans 15 amino acids. Trimming pared 6 bases from V and 2 bases from J, leaving 17 bases between. The CDR3, as DNA: TGTGCCAGCAGCCTTAGCTCAGGGGGGACCTACGAGCAGTACTTC. This encodes CASSLSSGGTYEQYF.

This clonotype was detected many times. The chain couples TRBV20-1 to TRBJ1-1; 8 nucleotides agree with TRBD1. The CDR3 is 14 amino acids. The V gene end was trimmed by 0 bases and the J gene end by 4 bases; junction bases not matched to a gene: 4. Germline V gene sequence: CDR1 DFQATT, CDR2 SNEGSKA (reference sequence). The CDR3 protein is CSAREGTGPTEAFF. The CDR3 bases are TGCAGTGCTAGAGAGGGGACAGGCCCCACTGAAGCTTTCTTT.

This clonotype was found many times. The chain uses TRBV25-1 and TRBJ2-1; D ambiguous. From germline, CDR1 is MGHDK and CDR2 SYGVNS. The CDR3 loop spans 15 amino acids. Trimming left V 6 bases short and J 0 bases short, with 12 bases between. This CDR3 reads CASRETVSSYNEQFF. DNA of the CDR3: TGTGCCAGCAGAGAGACGGTGAGCTCCTACAATGAGCAGTTCTTC.

This clonotype was seen repeatedly, ten times or more. The chain has TRBV7-4 and TRBJ2-2; unclear D gene. The CDR3 loop spans 12 amino acids. The V gene lost 1 base and the J gene lost 4 bases, with 1 base spanning the gap. Germline V gene sequence: CDR1 SGHVT, CDR2 SQSDAQ. The CDR3 here is CASSLVTGELFF. The CDR3 bases are TGTGCCAGCAGCTTAGTCACCGGGGAGCTGTTTTTT.

This clonotype has a count of ten or more. V is TRBV12-3 or TRBV12-4 and J is TRBJ1-3, with D possibly being TRBD1 (5 bases). The V end was cut by 3 bases, the J end by 5 bases, with 8 bases between. The CDR3 sequence is 13 residues long. The DNA of the CDR3 is TGTGCCAGCAGTTTGGGGGGGAGAAACACCATATATTTT. Translated, it gives CASSLGGRNTIYF.

This clonotype occurred many times. J is TRBJ1-2 and V is TRBV5-6; perhaps TRBD1 as D (6 bases). Trimming removed 0 bases from V and 2 bases from J, with 8 bases in between. Germline V gives CDR1 SGHDT, CDR2 YYEEEE. This CDR3 comprises 14 residues. The CDR3 loop is CASSLDDRNYGYTF. DNA of the CDR3: TGTGCCAGCAGCTTGGATGACAGGAACTATGGCTACACCTTC.

This clonotype was found many times. The chain is built from TRBV28 and TRBJ2-7; 11 positions agree with TRBD1. This CDR3 spans 13 amino acids. In germline, CDR1 is MDHEN, CDR2 SYDVKM. Trimming cost V 5 bases and J 6 bases; bases outside gene matches: 3. CDR3 nucleotides: TGTGCCAGCAGTCCGGGACAGGGGGGCGAGCAGTACTTC. It encodes CASSPGQGGEQYF.

Ten or more counts support this clonotype. The V gene is TRBV18, the J gene TRBJ2-3, with unresolved D. The germline V gene encodes CDR1 KGHSH and CDR2 LQKENI. The V end was cut by 3 bases, the J end by 2 bases, with 6 bases between. The length of the CDR3 is 13 residues. CDR3 nucleotides: TGTGCCAGCTCACCCCCCGCCACAGATACGCAGTATTTT. Amino acid sequence: CASSPPATDTQYF.

This clonotype was seen ten or more times. A junction boundary mismatches the germline segment, possibly from a read error. The chain joins TRBV12-3 or TRBV12-4 to TRBJ2-3; D is unclear. CDR3 size: 13 residues. The CDR3 region has the DNA TGTGCCAGCCGTTTCGGATCCACAGATACGCAGTATTTT. Its protein is CASRFGSTDTQYF.

Many counts were recorded for this clonotype. This sequence joins TRBV2 and TRBJ2-1; D might be TRBD1 (6 bases). Germline lookup yields CDR1 SNHLY and CDR2 FYNNEI. The germline V and J ends were trimmed by 6 bases and 5 bases, with 14 bases remaining between them. The CDR3 totals 14 residues. CDR3 residues: CASRGALGDNEQFF. CDR3 coding DNA: TGTGCCAGCAGGGGGGCGCTCGGGGACAATGAGCAGTTCTTC. The full variable domain, completed using reference TRBV2 and TRBJ2-1, is EPEVTQTPSHQVTQMGQEVILRCVPISNHLYFYWYRQILGQKVEFLVSFYNNEISEKSEIFDDQFSVERPDGSNFTLKIRSTKLEDSAMYFCASRGALGDNEQFFGPGTRLTVL.